The 26 T cell receptor beta chains given below trace back to one sample, sequenced in a study of shared clonotypes between healthy human individuals. Clones were read by immunoSEQ multiplex PCR, and TCRdb kept only the in-frame ones, dropping some. The table has about a million clones, more than 75% seen once; the top ten hold roughly 1.5%. Sequences were obtained from memory CD4+ T cells sorted from blood. The subset denotes: CD45RA-negative fraction. These receptors were obtained from a man aged 18 to 30 in good health.

V and J are TRBV6-6 and TRBJ2-5, with D uncertain. This CDR3 has 16 residues. V lost 3 bases and J 1 base, leaving 15 bases between the germline ends. Germline assignment: CDR1 MNHNY and CDR2 SVGAGI (reference sequence). The CDR3 DNA follows: TGTGCCAGCAGTTATGATTTAACGACGGTCCAAGAGACCCAGTACTTC. The encoded protein is CASSYDLTTVQETQYF.

The genes are TRBV5-6 and TRBJ2-5; D may correspond to TRBD1 or TRBD2 (5 bases each). Germline CDR1 is SGHDT and CDR2 is YYEEEE. V gave up 4 bases and J gave up 2 bases, with 24 bases separating them. This CDR3 is built from 18 residues. The CDR3 DNA reads TGTGCCAGCAGCGCAAGGACCGCCGGGGCCACTAAACAAGAGACCCAGTACTTC. As protein: CASSARTAGATKQETQYF.

For this clone: A read error likely explains this, since a far larger clone differs by one base. Additional DNA sequences in this sample encode the identical CDR3. The chain is built from TRBV6-5 and TRBJ1-1; no firm D call. The ends were cut back, 5 bases at V and 1 base at J, with 2 bases in the middle. CDR3 length: 11 amino acids. CDR1 is MNHEY, CDR2 SVGAGI, per germline. The CDR3 DNA reads as TGTGCCAGCAGTCGGAACACTGAAGCTTTCTTT. It is translated as CASSRNTEAFF.

The chain joins TRBV18 to TRBJ2-2; tentatively, D is TRBD2 (5 bases). V lost 10 bases to trimming and J lost 1 base, with 7 bases between them. Germline CDR1 KGHSH, CDR2 LQKENI. CDR3 size: 12 residues. In DNA, the CDR3 is TGTGCCACCGCGGGGAACACCGGGGAGCTGTTTTTT. It is translated as CATAGNTGELFF.

V is TRBV2 and J is TRBJ2-7, with D hard to call. This CDR3 is built from 11 residues. CDR1 SNHLY and CDR2 FYNNEI come from the germline V gene. The V end was cut by 5 bases, the J end by 6 bases, with 8 bases between. The CDR3 here is CASSTEREQYF. CDR3 nucleotide sequence: TGTGCCAGCAGTACCGAGCGCGAGCAGTACTTC.

V gene TRBV5-1 combines with J gene TRBJ2-7; 9 nucleotides align to TRBD2. The CDR3 is made up of 15 amino acids. V was clipped by 0 bases and J by 5 bases; unmatched bases: 6. Per the germline V gene, CDR1 is SGHRS and CDR2 is YFSETQ. The CDR3 here is CASSLASGGQDEQYF. DNA of the CDR3: TGCGCCAGCAGCTTGGCCAGCGGGGGGCAGGACGAGCAGTACTTC.

This chain links TRBV30 with TRBJ1-2; D unresolved. Trimming left V 0 bases short and J 0 bases short, with 14 bases between. The CDR3 length is 16 residues. The V gene's germline CDR1 is GTSNPN and CDR2 SVGIG (reference sequence). Here the CDR3 reads CAWSVSRRATNYGYTF. The CDR3, as DNA: TGTGCCTGGAGTGTCTCGAGGAGGGCTACTAACTATGGCTACACCTTC.

The rearrangement links TRBV5-8 to TRBJ2-7; D gene uncertain. The CDR3 loop spans 13 amino acids. V was pared by 4 bases and J by 4 bases, with 12 bases between. Germline loops: CDR1 SGHTS, CDR2 YDEGEE. The CDR3 sequence is CASSRQRIYEQYF. In nucleotides, the CDR3 is TGTGCCAGCAGCCGTCAGAGAATTTACGAGCAGTACTTC.

This chain connects TRBV6-1 to TRBJ1-5; D is possibly TRBD1 (5 bases). CDR3 size: 14 residues. Germline CDR1 and CDR2: MNHNS and SASEGT. V dropped 6 bases and J dropped 3 bases, with 12 bases sitting between them. The CDR3 bases are TGTGCCAGCAGGGGGGGGACGGACAATCAGCCCCAGCATTTT. It is translated as CASRGGTDNQPQHF.

This clone was counted between two and nine times. The chain joins TRBV2 to TRBJ2-1; 12 bases map to TRBD2. This CDR3 region has 17 residues. V gave up 3 bases and J gave up 7 bases; unmatched junction bases: 10. The V gene's germline CDR1 is SNHLY and CDR2 FYNNEI. DNA of the CDR3: TGTGCCAGCAGTGACATGGCTAGCGGGGGGGCGACGAATGAGCAGTTCTTC. This encodes CASSDMASGGATNEQFF.

V usage is TRBV7-9 and J usage is TRBJ1-1; D uncertain. CDR1 is SEHNR, CDR2 FQNEAQ, per germline (reference sequence). CDR3 length: 14 amino acids. V lost 8 bases and J lost 4, with 17 bases in between. DNA for the CDR3: TGTGCCAGCGCCACCACGGCTGGTGGCACTGAAGCTTTCTTT. It encodes CASATTAGGTEAFF.

The genes are TRBV28 and TRBJ1-6; 7 nucleotides line up with TRBD1. This CDR3 has 14 amino acids. In germline, CDR1 is MDHEN, CDR2 SYDVKM. Germline trimming cut 3 bases from V and 9 bases from J; bases unmatched to any gene: 5. CDR3 nucleotides: TGTGCCAGCAGTTTCAGGGGGATAGGTTCACCCCTCCACTTT. It codes for CASSFRGIGSPLHF.

The chain combines TRBV5-1 with TRBJ2-2, with 11 bases fitting TRBD2. The CDR3 loop spans 17 amino acids. Germline-derived CDR1 and CDR2 are SGHRS and YFSETQ. With V trimmed by 1 base and J by 5 bases, 7 bases remained unmatched. The CDR3 sequence: CASSLLGLAGGTGELFF. The CDR3 nucleotides read TGCGCCAGCAGCTTGCTAGGGCTAGCGGGAGGAACCGGGGAGCTGTTTTTT.

The chain employs TRBV5-4 and TRBJ2-3, with a weak D call TRBD2 (6 bases). Germline assignment: CDR1 SGHNT and CDR2 YYREEE (reference sequence). The CDR3 consists of 15 residues. V lost 4 bases and J 1 base, leaving 13 bases between the germline ends. The CDR3 is CASSPEGVGTDTQYF. CDR3 nucleotides: TGTGCCAGCAGCCCGGAGGGCGTTGGCACAGATACGCAGTATTTT.

In its sample, this clone was seen a few times. The chain links TRBV10-1 to TRBJ1-2; D not certain. Germline CDR1 WNHNN, CDR2 SYGVQD (reference sequence). The CDR3 spans 13 residues. V lost 3 bases to trimming and J lost 6 bases, with 11 bases between them. The CDR3 nucleotides are TGCGCCAGCAGTGATACGAGGGTGGATGGCTACACCTTC. Its translation is CASSDTRVDGYTF.

DNA for the CDR3: TGTGCCAGCAGACCGACAGGGAGGGACTATGGCTACACCTTC. Translation: CASRPTGRDYGYTF. The chain links TRBV28 to TRBJ1-2, with TRBD1 identical over 7 bases. The CDR3 is 14 amino acids. The ends lost 6 bases at V and 3 bases at J; junction bases unmatched: 7. Germline CDR1 is MDHEN and CDR2 is SYDVKM.

The gene calls are TRBV19 and TRBJ1-6; D is possibly TRBD1 (6 bases). This CDR3 region has 15 residues. Trimming cost V 2 bases and J 5 bases, with 10 bases left between them. Germline V gene lookup returns CDR1 LNHDA and CDR2 SQIVND (reference sequence). The CDR3 protein is CASSISGQHNSPLHF. CDR3 coding DNA: TGTGCCAGTAGTATATCCGGACAGCATAATTCACCCCTCCACTTT. Full variable domain (remainder filled in from reference TRBV19 and TRBJ1-6): DGGITQSPKYLFRKEGQNVTLSCEQNLNHDAMYWYRQDPGQGLRLIYYSQIVNDFQKGDIAEGYSVSREKKESFPLTVTSAQKNPTAFYLCASSISGQHNSPLHFGNGTRLTVT.

This chain joins TRBV7-3 and TRBJ2-1, with D tentatively TRBD2 (5 bases). The CDR3 has 15 amino acids. Per germline, CDR1 SGHTA and CDR2 FQGTGA. Trimming took off 4 bases at V and 0 bases at J, with 10 bases between the two ends. The CDR3 bases are TGTGCCAGCAGCTCTAGCCTCAGCTCCTACAATGAGCAGTTCTTC. Protein: CASSSSLSSYNEQFF.

This clone turned up a few times. Other DNA sequences in the same sample also yield this CDR3. The rearrangement uses TRBV18 and TRBJ1-1; D call uncertain. The length of the CDR3 is 13 residues. Looked up from germline, CDR1 is KGHSH and CDR2 is LQKENI. The V end was cut by 3 bases, the J end by 1 base, with 6 bases between. Here the CDR3 reads CASSPNPNTEAFF. DNA of the CDR3: TGTGCCAGCTCACCTAATCCGAACACTGAAGCTTTCTTT.

This chain connects TRBV11-2 to TRBJ2-2; a weak D match, TRBD1 (5 bases). The CDR3 extends over 17 amino acids. Between the trimmed V and J ends, which lost 5 bases and 2 bases, there was a span of 18 bases. CDR1 is SGHAT and CDR2 is FQNNGV in the germline V gene. The CDR3 region has the DNA TGTGCCAGCAGCCCGAGTTGGGGCGGAACCAACACCGGGGAGCTGTTTTTT. It translates to CASSPSWGGTNTGELFF.

This chain connects TRBV5-1 to TRBJ2-2; D is unclear. Between the trimmed V and J ends, which lost 0 bases and 0 bases, there was a span of 9 bases. Germline V CDR1 and CDR2: SGHRS, YFSETQ. The CDR3 loop spans 16 amino acids. DNA for the CDR3: TGCGCCAGCAGCTTGGGTTGGAGCGCGAACACCGGGGAGCTGTTTTTT. Translation: CASSLGWSANTGELFF. Full variable domain (missing parts from reference TRBV5-1 and TRBJ2-2): KAGVTQTPRYLIKTRGQQVTLSCSPISGHRSVSWYQQTPGQGLQFLFEYFSETQRNKGNFPGRFSGRQFSNSRSEMNVSTLELGDSALYLCASSLGWSANTGELFFGEGSRLTVL.

The chain has TRBV5-1 and TRBJ1-4; TRBD1 is a possible D gene (6 bases). This CDR3 region has 16 residues. Trimming pared 2 bases from V and 5 bases from J, leaving 16 bases between. Germline V gene lookup returns CDR1 SGHRS and CDR2 YFSETQ. CDR3 sequence: CASSLQGNKPNEKLFF. DNA of the CDR3: TGCGCCAGCAGCTTACAGGGAAACAAGCCGAATGAAAAACTGTTTTTT. The whole variable domain, filled in from reference TRBV5-1 and TRBJ1-4, reads KAGVTQTPRYLIKTRGQQVTLSCSPISGHRSVSWYQQTPGQGLQFLFEYFSETQRNKGNFPGRFSGRQFSNSRSEMNVSTLELGDSALYLCASSLQGNKPNEKLFFGSGTQLSVL.

V usage is TRBV6-5 and J usage is TRBJ2-2; D possibly corresponds to TRBD1 (5 bases). In germline, CDR1 is MNHEY, CDR2 SVGAGI. V lost 6 bases to trimming and J lost 2 bases, with 10 bases between them. This CDR3 comprises 14 residues. CDR3 bases: TGTGCCAGCAGAAGGGGCGTTAACACCGGGGAGCTGTTTTTT. Protein: CASRRGVNTGELFF.

The rearrangement joins TRBV29-1 to TRBJ2-1; no clear D gene. V was cut by 7 bases and J by 14 bases, with 15 bases left in between. This CDR3 comprises 10 residues. Germline V lookup: CDR1 SQVTM, CDR2 ANQGSEA. In DNA form, the CDR3 reads TGCAGCGACGGTGGAATAAGCGAGTTCTTC. Encoded protein: CSDGGISEFF.

The rearrangement joins TRBV12-5 to TRBJ2-1; no reliable D call. The ends were cut back, 1 base at V and 7 bases at J, with 11 bases in the middle. From germline, CDR1 is LGHNT and CDR2 FRNRAP. There are 14 residues in the CDR3. The CDR3 protein is CASGLGSQRNEQFF. For the CDR3, the DNA is TGTGCTAGTGGTTTGGGGTCACAAAGGAATGAGCAGTTCTTC.

A few counts support this clone. The same CDR3 also results from other DNA sequences found in this sample. The chain recombines TRBV7-6 with TRBJ2-3; 7 nucleotides line up with TRBD2. CDR1 and CDR2 from the germline V gene are SGHVS and FNYEAQ. The CDR3 covers 15 residues. Trimming at V came to 1 base and at J to 1 base, leaving 2 bases not matched to a gene. CDR3 nucleotides: TGTGCCAGCAGCTTAGTGGGAGGGGGCACAGATACGCAGTATTTT. The encoded protein is CASSLVGGGTDTQYF.